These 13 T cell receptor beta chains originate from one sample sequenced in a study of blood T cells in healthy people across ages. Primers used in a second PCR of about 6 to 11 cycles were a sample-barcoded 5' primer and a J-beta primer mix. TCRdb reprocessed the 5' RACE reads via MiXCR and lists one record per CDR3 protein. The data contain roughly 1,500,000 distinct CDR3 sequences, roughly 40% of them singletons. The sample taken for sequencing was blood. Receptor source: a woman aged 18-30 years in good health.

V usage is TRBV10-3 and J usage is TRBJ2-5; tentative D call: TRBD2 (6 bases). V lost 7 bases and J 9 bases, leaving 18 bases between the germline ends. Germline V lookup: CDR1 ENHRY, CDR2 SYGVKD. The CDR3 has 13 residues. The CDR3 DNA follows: TGTGCCATCATGGAGACGGGGGTTGGGGCCCAGTACTTC. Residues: CAIMETGVGAQYF.

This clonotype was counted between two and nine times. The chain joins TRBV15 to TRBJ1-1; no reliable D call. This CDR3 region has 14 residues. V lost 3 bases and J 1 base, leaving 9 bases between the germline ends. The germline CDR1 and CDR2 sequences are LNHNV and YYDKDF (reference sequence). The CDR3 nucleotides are TGTGCCACCAGCAGGGAAGACGGGAACACTGAAGCTTTCTTT. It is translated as CATSREDGNTEAFF. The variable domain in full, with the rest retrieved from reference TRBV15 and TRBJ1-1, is DAMVIQNPRYQVTQFGKPVTLSCSQTLNHNVMYWYQQKSSQAPKLLFHYYDKDFNNEADTPDNFQSRRPNTSFCFLDIRSPGLGDTAMYLCATSREDGNTEAFFGQGTRLTVV.

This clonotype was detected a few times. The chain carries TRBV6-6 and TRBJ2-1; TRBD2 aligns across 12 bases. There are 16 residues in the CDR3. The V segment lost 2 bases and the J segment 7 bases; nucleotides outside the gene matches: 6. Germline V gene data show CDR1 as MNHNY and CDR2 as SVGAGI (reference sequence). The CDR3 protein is CASSYLAGGSGNEQFF. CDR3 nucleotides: TGTGCCAGCAGTTACCTAGCGGGAGGGTCGGGAAATGAGCAGTTCTTC.

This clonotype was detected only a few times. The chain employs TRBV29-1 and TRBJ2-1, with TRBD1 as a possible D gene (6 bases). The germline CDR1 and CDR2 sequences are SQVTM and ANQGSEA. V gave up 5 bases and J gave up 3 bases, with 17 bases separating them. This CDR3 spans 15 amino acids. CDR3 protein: CSVLPTRGGYNEQFF. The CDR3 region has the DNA TGCAGCGTTCTCCCTACTAGAGGGGGCTACAATGAGCAGTTCTTC.

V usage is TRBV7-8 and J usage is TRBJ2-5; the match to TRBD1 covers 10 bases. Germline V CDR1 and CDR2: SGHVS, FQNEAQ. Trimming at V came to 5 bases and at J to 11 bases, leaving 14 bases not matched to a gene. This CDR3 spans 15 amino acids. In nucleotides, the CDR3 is TGTGCCAGCAGCACCGGACAGGGGGGCTACAATGAGCAGTACTTC. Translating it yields CASSTGQGGYNEQYF.

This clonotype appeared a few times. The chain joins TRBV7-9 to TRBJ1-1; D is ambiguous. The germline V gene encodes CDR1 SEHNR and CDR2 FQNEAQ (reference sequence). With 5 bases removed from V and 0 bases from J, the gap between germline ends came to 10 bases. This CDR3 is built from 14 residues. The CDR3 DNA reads TGTGCCAGCAGCCCTCCGGTTATGAACACTGAAGCTTTCTTT. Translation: CASSPPVMNTEAFF.

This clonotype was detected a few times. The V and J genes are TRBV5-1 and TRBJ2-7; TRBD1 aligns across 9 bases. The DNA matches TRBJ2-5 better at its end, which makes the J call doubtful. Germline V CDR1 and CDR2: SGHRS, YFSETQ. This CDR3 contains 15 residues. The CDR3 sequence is CASRPTGGYGETQYF. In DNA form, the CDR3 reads TGCGCCAGCAGACCTACAGGGGGCTATGGGGAGACCCAGTACTTC.

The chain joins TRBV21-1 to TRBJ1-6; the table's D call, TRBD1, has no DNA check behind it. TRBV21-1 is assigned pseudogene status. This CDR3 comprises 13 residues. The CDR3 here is CASNRQGGSPLHF. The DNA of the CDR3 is TGTGCCAGCAATAGACAGGGTGGTTCACCCCTCCACTTT.

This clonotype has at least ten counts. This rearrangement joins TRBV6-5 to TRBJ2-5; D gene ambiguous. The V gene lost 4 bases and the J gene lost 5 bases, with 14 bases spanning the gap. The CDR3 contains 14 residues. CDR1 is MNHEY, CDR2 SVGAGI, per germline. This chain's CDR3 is CASSSVAPSETQYF. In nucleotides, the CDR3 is TGTGCCAGCAGTTCCGTGGCCCCGTCGGAGACCCAGTACTTC.

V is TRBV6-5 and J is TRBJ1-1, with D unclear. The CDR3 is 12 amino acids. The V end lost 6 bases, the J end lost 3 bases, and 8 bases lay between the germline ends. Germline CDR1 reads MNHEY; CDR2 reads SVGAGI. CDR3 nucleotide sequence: TGTGCCAGCAGGACACTCGACACTGAAGCTTTCTTT. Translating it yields CASRTLDTEAFF.

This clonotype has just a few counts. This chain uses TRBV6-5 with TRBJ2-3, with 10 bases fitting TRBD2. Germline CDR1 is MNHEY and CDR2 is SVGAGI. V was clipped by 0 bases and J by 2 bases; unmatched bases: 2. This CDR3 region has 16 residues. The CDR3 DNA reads TGTGCCAGCAGTTACTCAGCGGGAGGGCCCACAGATACGCAGTATTTT. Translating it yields CASSYSAGGPTDTQYF.

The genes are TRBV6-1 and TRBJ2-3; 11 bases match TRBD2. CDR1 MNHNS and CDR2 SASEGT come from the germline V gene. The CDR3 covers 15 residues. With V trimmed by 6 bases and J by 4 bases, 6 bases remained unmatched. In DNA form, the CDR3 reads TGTGCCAGCAGGCCGGGACTAGCGGTTCCAGATACGCAGTATTTT. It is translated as CASRPGLAVPDTQYF.

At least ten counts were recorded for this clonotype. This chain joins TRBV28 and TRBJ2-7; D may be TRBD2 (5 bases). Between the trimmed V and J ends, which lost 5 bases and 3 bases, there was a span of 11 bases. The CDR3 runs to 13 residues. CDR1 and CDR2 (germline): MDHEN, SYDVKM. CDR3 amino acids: CASSVGLHYEQYF. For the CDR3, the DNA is TGTGCCAGCAGTGTAGGACTCCACTACGAGCAGTACTTC.